This paragraph covers one TCR beta chain sequence. The data originate from a study of blood T cell repertoires in COVID-19. Profiling relied on immunoSEQ multiplex PCR, and the TCRdb table lists in-frame clones only, not all of them. The table shows around 46,000 clones, with 77% occurring only once. Trimming took 1 base from V and 10 from J; bases not matched to a gene: 5. CDR1 SGDLS and CDR2 YYNGEE come from the germline V gene. The CDR3 is 15 amino acids. The sample was peripheral blood. V is TRBV9 and J is TRBJ1-6; 10 bases fit TRBD1. This TCR derives from a human donor with active or convalescent COVID-19. The donor label of this sample is uncertain. CDR3 sequence reads: CASSVRGTGESPLHF. CDR3 DNA sequence: TGTGCCAGCAGCGTACGGGGGACAGGGGAGTCACCCCTCCACTTT.